A selection of T cell receptor beta chains follows, all from one sample in a study of blood T cell repertoires in COVID-19. Measured with immunoSEQ multiplex PCR; TCRdb has only the in-frame clones, and not every one. The sample contains hundreds of thousands of clones, about 81% of which appear only once. The sample was peripheral blood. Receptors originate from a woman aged 55 to 70 with active or convalescent COVID-19. Both conserved end residues are part of each CDR3. Each record gives: clone size, D gene, J gene, V gene, CDR3 DNA, CDR3 protein. A D gene is named only where the DNA matches it firmly. Not every row has a clone size; where given, it reads once, few, many or a size class.

clone size: -; D gene: TRBD1; J gene: TRBJ1-2; V gene: TRBV9; CDR3 DNA: TGTGCCAGCAGCGCCGCAGGGGGAGCTTATGGCTACACCTTC; CDR3 protein: CASSAAGGAYGYTF
clone size: -; D gene: -; J gene: TRBJ1-5; V gene: TRBV4-1; CDR3 DNA: TGCGCCAGCAGCCGATCGTTTCCAGGGGCCATAAATCAGCCCCAGCATTTT; CDR3 protein: CASSRSFPGAINQPQHF
clone size: -; D gene: TRBD2; J gene: TRBJ2-3; V gene: TRBV19; CDR3 DNA: TGTGCCAGTAGTCCTCCTCTGCCCTGGGGGGGAACAGTCACAGATACGCAGTATTTT; CDR3 protein: CASSPPLPWGGTVTDTQYF
clone size: -; D gene: TRBD1; J gene: TRBJ1-6; V gene: TRBV6-4; CDR3 DNA: TGTGCCAGCAGTCCCGGACAGGGCGCGTCACCCCTCCACTTT; CDR3 protein: CASSPGQGASPLHF
clone size: -; D gene: -; J gene: TRBJ2-4; V gene: TRBV4-1; CDR3 DNA: TGCGCCAGCAGCCAAGTCGGAGGGGGGGTCAAAAACATTCAGTACTTC; CDR3 protein: CASSQVGGGVKNIQYF
clone size: -; D gene: TRBD1; J gene: TRBJ1-1; V gene: TRBV18; CDR3 DNA: TGTGCCAGCTCACCACGGGACAGGGGGCGACCGGTAGCTTTCTTT; CDR3 protein: CASSPRDRGRPVAFF
clone size: -; D gene: -; J gene: TRBJ1-2; V gene: TRBV2; CDR3 DNA: TGTGCCAGCAGTGAGAGTAAGGCAGGGGATGGCTACACCTTC; CDR3 protein: CASSESKAGDGYTF
clone size: -; D gene: -; J gene: TRBJ1-1; V gene: TRBV19; CDR3 DNA: TGTGCCAGTAGTATCGGAGCCAACACTGAAGCTTTCTTT; CDR3 protein: CASSIGANTEAFF
clone size: -; D gene: TRBD1; J gene: TRBJ1-5; V gene: TRBV6-2/TRBV6-3; CDR3 DNA: TGTGCCAGCAGTTTTACAGGGGGCGGTCAGCCCCAGCATTTT; CDR3 protein: CASSFTGGGQPQHF
clone size: -; D gene: TRBD1; J gene: TRBJ1-2; V gene: TRBV5-5; CDR3 DNA: TGTGCCAGCAGCCACAGGGGTAACTATGGCTACACCTTC; CDR3 protein: CASSHRGNYGYTF
clone size: -; D gene: TRBD1; J gene: TRBJ1-2; V gene: TRBV18; CDR3 DNA: TGTGCCAGCTCCCAGGGGGTTATCGATGGCTACACCTTC; CDR3 protein: CASSQGVIDGYTF
clone size: -; D gene: TRBD1; J gene: TRBJ1-1; V gene: TRBV11-2; CDR3 DNA: TGTGCCAGCAGGAAACAGGGGGCGTATTGGGACACTGAAGCTTTCTTT; CDR3 protein: CASRKQGAYWDTEAFF
clone size: few; D gene: TRBD1; J gene: TRBJ1-1; V gene: TRBV27; CDR3 DNA: TGTGCCAGCAGCCGGGACAGGGATGGCACTGAAGCTTTCTTT; CDR3 protein: CASSRDRDGTEAFF
clone size: -; D gene: -; J gene: TRBJ1-1; V gene: TRBV5-1; CDR3 DNA: TGCGCCAGCAGGCCTCCACTGGCCAGGCCTACTGAAGCTTTCTTT; CDR3 protein: CASRPPLARPTEAFF
clone size: many; D gene: TRBD1; J gene: TRBJ2-2; V gene: TRBV5-1; CDR3 DNA: TGCGCCAGCAGCACGGGACAGCGCAACACCGGGGAGCTGTTTTTT; CDR3 protein: CASSTGQRNTGELFF
clone size: -; D gene: -; J gene: TRBJ1-6; V gene: TRBV6-5; CDR3 DNA: TGTGCCAGCAACCCAAGGGCCGCGGGTTCACCCCTCCACTTT; CDR3 protein: CASNPRAAGSPLHF
clone size: -; D gene: -; J gene: TRBJ1-4; V gene: TRBV4-3; CDR3 DNA: TGCGCCAGCAGCCAAAGAATGTCAGGGGTGGTGTCGGGTGAAAAACTGTTTTTT; CDR3 protein: CASSQRMSGVVSGEKLFF
clone size: -; D gene: TRBD1; J gene: TRBJ2-7; V gene: TRBV5-6; CDR3 DNA: TGTGCCAGCAGTCTGTGGTTAGGGGGCGTTTACGAGCAGTACTTC; CDR3 protein: CASSLWLGGVYEQYF
clone size: -; D gene: -; J gene: TRBJ1-1; V gene: TRBV6-1; CDR3 DNA: TGTGCCAGCAGTGTCCTCCCGACAGCCCTGAACACTGAAGCTTTCTTT; CDR3 protein: CASSVLPTALNTEAFF
clone size: -; D gene: TRBD1; J gene: TRBJ1-1; V gene: TRBV29-1; CDR3 DNA: TGCAGCGGCCTCCGACAGGGTGGGACTGAAGCTTTCTTT; CDR3 protein: CSGLRQGGTEAFF
clone size: -; D gene: -; J gene: TRBJ1-2; V gene: TRBV5-6; CDR3 DNA: TGTGCCAGCCACACAGGGATTACTGGCTACACCTTC; CDR3 protein: CASHTGITGYTF
clone size: -; D gene: -; J gene: TRBJ2-3; V gene: TRBV9; CDR3 DNA: TGTGCCAGCAGCCCTAGGGGGATCACAGATACGCAGTATTTT; CDR3 protein: CASSPRGITDTQYF
clone size: once; D gene: TRBD2; J gene: TRBJ2-5; V gene: TRBV14; CDR3 DNA: TGTGCCAGCAGCCAATTTGGGACGGGGGGCCAAGAGACCCAGTACTTC; CDR3 protein: CASSQFGTGGQETQYF
clone size: -; D gene: -; J gene: TRBJ2-3; V gene: TRBV3-1/TRBV3-2; CDR3 DNA: TGTGCCAGCAGCCACCGGTCCGCAGATACGCAGTATTTT; CDR3 protein: CASSHRSADTQYF
clone size: -; D gene: TRBD2; J gene: TRBJ2-5; V gene: TRBV7-8; CDR3 DNA: TGTGCCAGCAGCTCCGAGCGGGGTCGGCTAGAGACCCAGTACTTC; CDR3 protein: CASSSERGRLETQYF
clone size: -; D gene: TRBD1; J gene: TRBJ1-3; V gene: TRBV7-8; CDR3 DNA: TGTGCCAGCAGCTTAGTGGGGACAGTTTTCTCTGGAAACACCATATATTTT; CDR3 protein: CASSLVGTVFSGNTIYF
clone size: many; D gene: TRBD1; J gene: TRBJ2-5; V gene: TRBV19; CDR3 DNA: TGTGCCAGTAGTTGGGGGACAGTCGGTCAAGAGACCCAGTACTTC; CDR3 protein: CASSWGTVGQETQYF
clone size: -; D gene: -; J gene: TRBJ2-3; V gene: TRBV4-3; CDR3 DNA: TGCGCCAGCAGCCAAGAATCGACAGGTCATGGTTTTTTATCAGATACGCAGTATTTT; CDR3 protein: CASSQESTGHGFLSDTQYF
clone size: -; D gene: -; J gene: TRBJ2-3; V gene: TRBV9; CDR3 DNA: TGTGCCAGCAGGGGGGGAGGAAGCACAGATACGCAGTATTTT; CDR3 protein: CASRGGGSTDTQYF
clone size: -; D gene: -; J gene: TRBJ2-3; V gene: TRBV5-8; CDR3 DNA: TGTGCCAGCAGCCGTACATGGGATACGCAGTATTTT; CDR3 protein: CASSRTWDTQYF
clone size: -; D gene: -; J gene: TRBJ1-1; V gene: TRBV5-1; CDR3 DNA: TGCGCCAGCAGCTTCCAGGGTGAGAACACTGAAGCTTTCTTT; CDR3 protein: CASSFQGENTEAFF
clone size: -; D gene: -; J gene: TRBJ1-2; V gene: TRBV2; CDR3 DNA: TGTGCCAGCAGTGGACAGACTCTTAACTATGGCTACACCTTC; CDR3 protein: CASSGQTLNYGYTF
clone size: -; D gene: TRBD1; J gene: TRBJ2-2; V gene: TRBV5-1; CDR3 DNA: TGCGCCAGCAGCTTCACCATACCGGGACAGGGGGCGCAAACCGGGGAGCTGTTTTTT; CDR3 protein: CASSFTIPGQGAQTGELFF
clone size: -; D gene: TRBD2; J gene: TRBJ2-5; V gene: TRBV4-2; CDR3 DNA: TGTGCCAGCAGCCAAGGCGCTATCTCATTAGCGGGGGGCCGGGAGACCCAGTACTTC; CDR3 protein: CASSQGAISLAGGRETQYF
clone size: once; D gene: TRBD1; J gene: TRBJ1-2; V gene: TRBV11-1; CDR3 DNA: TGTGCCAGCAGCTTACCCGGACAGGCTCGCTATGGCTACACCTTC; CDR3 protein: CASSLPGQARYGYTF
clone size: -; D gene: TRBD2; J gene: TRBJ2-2; V gene: TRBV5-4; CDR3 DNA: TGTGCCAGCAGCTTAATTCGGAACGGACTAGTGACCGGGGAGCTGTTTTTT; CDR3 protein: CASSLIRNGLVTGELFF
clone size: -; D gene: -; J gene: TRBJ1-1; V gene: TRBV6-5; CDR3 DNA: TGTGCCAGCAGTTACAGCCAGGACAAGGTTCGAGCTTTCTTT; CDR3 protein: CASSYSQDKVRAFF
clone size: -; D gene: -; J gene: TRBJ1-4; V gene: TRBV24-1; CDR3 DNA: TGTGCCACCACCCGCCCCCTAGGGGAGGGGAATGAAAAACTGTTTTTT; CDR3 protein: CATTRPLGEGNEKLFF
clone size: once; D gene: TRBD1; J gene: TRBJ1-1; V gene: TRBV5-1; CDR3 DNA: TGCGCCAGCAGCTGGGACAGGGAGAGGTACACTGAAGCTTTCTTT; CDR3 protein: CASSWDRERYTEAFF
clone size: -; D gene: TRBD2; J gene: TRBJ2-7; V gene: TRBV5-1; CDR3 DNA: TGCGCCAGCAGCTTGGGGCGATTAGCGGGGGGGACCTACGAGCAGTACTTC; CDR3 protein: CASSLGRLAGGTYEQYF